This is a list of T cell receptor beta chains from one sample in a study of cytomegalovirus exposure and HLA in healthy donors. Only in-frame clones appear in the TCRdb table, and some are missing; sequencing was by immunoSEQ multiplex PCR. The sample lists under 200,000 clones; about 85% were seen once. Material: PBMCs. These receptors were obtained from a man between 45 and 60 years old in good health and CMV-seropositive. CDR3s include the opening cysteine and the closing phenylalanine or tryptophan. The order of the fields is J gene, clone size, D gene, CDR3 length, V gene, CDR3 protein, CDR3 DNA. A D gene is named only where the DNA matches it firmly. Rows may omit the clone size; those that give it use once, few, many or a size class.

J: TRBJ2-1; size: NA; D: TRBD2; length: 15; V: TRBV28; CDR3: CASTSSGSSYNEQFF; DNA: TGTGCCAGCACCTCTAGCGGGAGCTCCTACAATGAGCAGTTCTTC
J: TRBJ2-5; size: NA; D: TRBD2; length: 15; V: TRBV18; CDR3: CASSVTSGRTETQYF; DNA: TGTGCCAGCTCAGTGACTAGCGGGAGAACGGAGACCCAGTACTTC
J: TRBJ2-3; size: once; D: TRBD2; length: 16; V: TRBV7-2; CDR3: CASSPPGLAGVNTQYF; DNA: TGTGCCAGCAGCCCGCCGGGACTAGCGGGAGTAAATACGCAGTATTTT
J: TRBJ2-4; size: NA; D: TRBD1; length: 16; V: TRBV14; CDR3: CASSPGQGRTKNIQYF; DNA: TGTGCCAGCAGCCCGGGACAGGGGAGGACCAAAAACATTCAGTACTTC
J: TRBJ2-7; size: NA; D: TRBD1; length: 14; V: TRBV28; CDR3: CASTITGGTYEQYF; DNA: TGTGCCAGCACTATAACAGGGGGAACCTACGAGCAGTACTTC
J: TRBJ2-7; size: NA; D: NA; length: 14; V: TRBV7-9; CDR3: CASSLGGLLYEQYF; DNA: TGTGCCAGCAGCTTAGGAGGGTTGCTCTACGAGCAGTACTTC
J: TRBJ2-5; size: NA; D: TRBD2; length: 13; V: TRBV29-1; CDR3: CSAQTSLQETQYF; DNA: TGCAGCGCCCAGACTAGCTTACAAGAGACCCAGTACTTC
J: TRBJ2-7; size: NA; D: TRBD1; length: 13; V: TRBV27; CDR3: CASKVGQVHEQYF; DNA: TGTGCCAGCAAAGTAGGACAGGTCCACGAGCAGTACTTC
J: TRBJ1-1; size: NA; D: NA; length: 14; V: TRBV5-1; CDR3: CASSYRVGGTEAFF; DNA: TGCGCCAGCAGCTACAGGGTTGGCGGCACTGAAGCTTTCTTT
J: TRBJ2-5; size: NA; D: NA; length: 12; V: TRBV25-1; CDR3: CASTQGQETQYF; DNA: TGTGCCAGCACTCAGGGTCAAGAGACCCAGTACTTC
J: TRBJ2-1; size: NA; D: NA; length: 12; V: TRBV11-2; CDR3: CASSSRRGEQFF; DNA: TGTGCCAGCAGCTCAAGGAGAGGTGAGCAGTTCTTC
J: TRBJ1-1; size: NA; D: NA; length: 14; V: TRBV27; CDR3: CASSPITGSTEAFF; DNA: TGTGCCAGCAGCCCCATCACAGGGAGCACTGAAGCTTTCTTT